This entry features one TCR beta chain sequence. The record originates from a study of control samples from healthy donors and cancer patients. CDR1 and CDR2 from the germline V gene are SGHRS and YFSETQ. The V end was cut by 1 base, the J end by 0 bases, with 10 bases between. The CDR3 runs to 15 residues. Repertoires were generated with immunoSEQ multiplex PCR, while TCRdb's copy carries only in-frame clones and drops some. This table holds about 86,000 clones, 90% to 95% found once. Material for sequencing was blood. The sequence was collected from a woman under 30 in good health. This chain uses TRBV5-1 with TRBJ1-1, with D unresolved. Written as DNA, the CDR3 is TGCGCCAGCAGCTTGTCTCCCCAAATGAACACTGAAGCTTTCTTT. Its protein is CASSLSPQMNTEAFF.